This T cell receptor (beta chain) derives from a study of response to subunit inactivated influenza vaccine. TCRdb called the RT-PCR reads again in MiXCR, with one record for every CDR3 protein. Of 600,000 to 850,000 distinct CDR3 sequences listed, 12% to 15% are singletons. General study findings and limits: Few additional T cells are recruited per seasonal influenza vaccination, authors suggested.

A remark on this clonotype: Its antigen is as yet unknown.

Germline-derived CDR1 and CDR2 are SGHRS and YFSETQ. J was trimmed by 3 bases and V by 6 bases; bases with no gene match: 8. CDR3 length: 14 residues. Here the sequenced sample was PBMCs from blood, taken 14 days before vaccination. This receptor was identified in a man aged 50 to 59 who received an inactivated influenza vaccine. The V and J genes are TRBV5-1 and TRBJ2-7, with TRBD1 identical over 8 bases. CDR3 sequence (DNA): TGCGCCAGCAAAACCCAGGGGACAGGCTACGAGCAGTACTTC. Encoded protein: CASKTQGTGYEQYF.